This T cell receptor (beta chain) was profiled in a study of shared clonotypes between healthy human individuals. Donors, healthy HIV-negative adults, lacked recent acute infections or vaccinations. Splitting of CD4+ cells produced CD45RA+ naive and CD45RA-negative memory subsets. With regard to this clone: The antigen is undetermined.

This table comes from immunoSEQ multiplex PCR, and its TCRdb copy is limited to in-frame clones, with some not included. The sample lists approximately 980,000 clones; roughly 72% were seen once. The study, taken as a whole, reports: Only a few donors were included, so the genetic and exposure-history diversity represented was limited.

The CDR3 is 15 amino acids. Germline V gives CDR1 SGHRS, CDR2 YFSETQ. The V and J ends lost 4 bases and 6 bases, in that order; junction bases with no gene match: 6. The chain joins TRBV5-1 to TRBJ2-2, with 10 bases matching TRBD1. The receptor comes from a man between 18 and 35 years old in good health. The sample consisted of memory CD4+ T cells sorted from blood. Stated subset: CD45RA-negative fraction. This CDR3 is CASSEDRGSSGELFF. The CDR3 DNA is TGCGCCAGCAGCGAGGACAGGGGGTCTTCCGGGGAGCTGTTTTTT.